In this sample, the clone carrying this T cell receptor (beta chain) turned up a few times. Its antigen is as yet unknown. Sequencing targeted expressed TCRB transcripts, as all isolated RNA had been reverse transcribed. Data came from immunoSEQ multiplex PCR; TCRdb stores just in-frame clones and leaves some out. The data contain around 97,000 clones, 25% to 35% of them singletons. This specimen comes from a study of beta chain features in type 1 diabetes. Whole-study findings and limits: For Type 1 diabetes patients, all four CD4+ subsets carried TCRB CDR3s that were moderately but significantly shorter. Cells with high TCR expression could be over-represented by cDNA sequencing.

Sampling consisted of one heparinised blood draw per donor, averaging approximately 120 mL. A CD45RO/CCR7/CD25/CD127/CD95/CD27 panel sorted naive, central memory, regulatory and stem cell-like memory CD4+ cells. Sort purity for all populations was recorded as exceeding 98%. Specimen: central memory CD4+ T cells from blood. The origin of this receptor is a woman aged 18-35 years with type 1 diabetes.

The CDR3 loop reads CASRYSYQNTEAFF. In nucleotides, the CDR3 is TGTGCCAGCAGGTACAGCTACCAGAACACTGAAGCTTTCTTT. The gene calls are TRBV7-2 and TRBJ1-1; D is uncertain. Trimming shortened V by 6 bases and J by 1 base, and 12 bases separated the two germline ends. CDR1 is SGHTA and CDR2 is FQGNSA in the germline V gene. This CDR3 has 14 amino acids.